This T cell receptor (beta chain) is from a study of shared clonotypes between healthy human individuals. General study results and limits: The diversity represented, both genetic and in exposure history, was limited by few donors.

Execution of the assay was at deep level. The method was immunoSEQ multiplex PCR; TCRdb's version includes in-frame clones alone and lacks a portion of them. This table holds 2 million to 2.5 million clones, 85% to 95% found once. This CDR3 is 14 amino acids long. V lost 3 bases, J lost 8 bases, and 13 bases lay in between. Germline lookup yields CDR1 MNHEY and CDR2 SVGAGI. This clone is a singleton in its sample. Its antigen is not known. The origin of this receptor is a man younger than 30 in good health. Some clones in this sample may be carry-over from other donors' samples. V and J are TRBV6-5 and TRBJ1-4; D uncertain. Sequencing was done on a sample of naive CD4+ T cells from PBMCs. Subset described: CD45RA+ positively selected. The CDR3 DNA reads TGTGCCAGCAGTTATGGGATCGGGTGGGAAAAACTGTTTTTT. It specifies CASSYGIGWEKLFF.